A single sample is the source of the 7 T cell receptor beta chains below, sequenced in a study of identical twins (TCRdb year 2016). The library was generated by 5' RACE. The sequencer was an Illumina HiSeq 2000. TCRdb's own reprocessing of the public reads used fastp at Q25 and MiXCR and kept productive beta chains. Each record represents a unique CDR3 protein, reported with the most common genes and DNA among its rows. Recorded for this sample are approximately 230,000 distinct CDR3 sequences; around 6.5% of them occurred a single time. Approximately 14% of the sample comes from the top ten. These records were also assigned to another study, of T cells expressing NK-cell markers.

Sequenced input: CD8+ T cells sorted from blood. The receptors derive from a woman aged 18-30 years in good health.

This clonotype was recorded many times. The J gene is TRBJ2-2, the V gene TRBV15; a possible D gene is TRBD2 (5 bases). Between the trimmed V and J ends, which lost 0 bases and 4 bases, there was a span of 12 bases. CDR1 is LNHNV and CDR2 is YYDKDF in the germline V gene (reference sequence). The CDR3 consists of 16 residues. The CDR3 bases are TGTGCCACCAGCAGAGATTTGGGGAGAGGCACCGGGGAGCTGTTTTTT. Translation: CATSRDLGRGTGELFF.

The sample holds a few counts of this clonotype. This chain connects TRBV11-2 to TRBJ2-3; unclear D gene. The CDR3 contains 12 residues. Germline CDR1 is SGHAT and CDR2 is FQNNGV. V shed 3 bases and J shed 10 bases, with 11 bases lying between them. CDR3 loop: CASSFPGVAQYF. In nucleotides, the CDR3 is TGTGCCAGCAGCTTTCCCGGAGTAGCGCAGTATTTT.

This clonotype occurred a few times. V usage is TRBV9 and J usage is TRBJ1-6; D is unclear. Germline values: CDR1 SGDLS, CDR2 YYNGEE. The germline V and J ends were trimmed by 2 bases and 5 bases, with 5 bases remaining between them. The CDR3 is 13 amino acids. The CDR3, as DNA: TGTGCCAGCAGCGTCGGGGATAATTCACCCCTCCACTTT. It encodes CASSVGDNSPLHF.

The V gene is TRBV20-1, the J gene TRBJ2-5, with D unclear. The V gene's germline CDR1 is DFQATT and CDR2 SNEGSKA (reference sequence). The V and J ends lost 2 bases and 3 bases respectively, with 1 base between them. The CDR3 sequence is 10 residues long. The DNA for the CDR3 is TGCAGTGCTAGAAAAGAGACCCAGTACTTC. Translated, it gives CSARKETQYF.

In nucleotides, the CDR3 is TGTGCCACCAGTGATCCCCCATGGCCTTTCGGGCAGTACTTC. Translation: CATSDPPWPFGQYF. The chain combines TRBV24-1 with TRBJ2-7; D ambiguous. Trimming took off 3 bases at V and 9 bases at J, with 17 bases between the two ends. The CDR3 spans 14 residues. The V gene's germline CDR1 is KGHDR and CDR2 SFDVKD.

In its sample, this clonotype was seen a few times. The chain employs TRBV27 and TRBJ2-7; weak D call: TRBD1 (5 bases). CDR3 length: 13 residues. CDR1 and CDR2 (germline): MNHEY, SMNVEV (reference sequence). Trimming left V 4 bases short and J 2 bases short, with 9 bases between. CDR3 region: CASSYQGTYEQYF. In DNA, the CDR3 is TGTGCCAGCAGTTATCAGGGAACCTACGAGCAGTACTTC.

The V and J genes are TRBV5-1 and TRBJ2-7; 7 nucleotides match TRBD1. V lost 2 bases and J lost 1; bases outside the gene matches: 3. The CDR3 runs to 14 residues. The V gene's germline CDR1 is SGHRS and CDR2 YFSETQ. The CDR3 reads CASSLRQGSYEQYF. In DNA form, the CDR3 reads TGCGCCAGCAGCTTACGACAGGGATCCTACGAGCAGTACTTC.